This T cell receptor (beta chain) came from a study of control samples from healthy donors and cancer patients. The assay was immunoSEQ multiplex PCR, and TCRdb's table has in-frame clones only and misses some. In the table there are about 90,000 clones, more than 80% of which are singletons. The CDR3 length is 13 residues. The germline gives CDR1 GTSNPN, CDR2 SVGIG (reference sequence). V was pared by 0 bases and J by 0 bases, with 5 bases between. The rearrangement joins TRBV30 to TRBJ2-5; D gene uncertain. The material sequenced was blood. The TCR was taken from a woman in her thirties in good health. CDR3 bases: TGTGCCTGGAGTGTCAGTAACCAAGAGACCCAGTACTTC. Translated, it gives CAWSVSNQETQYF.